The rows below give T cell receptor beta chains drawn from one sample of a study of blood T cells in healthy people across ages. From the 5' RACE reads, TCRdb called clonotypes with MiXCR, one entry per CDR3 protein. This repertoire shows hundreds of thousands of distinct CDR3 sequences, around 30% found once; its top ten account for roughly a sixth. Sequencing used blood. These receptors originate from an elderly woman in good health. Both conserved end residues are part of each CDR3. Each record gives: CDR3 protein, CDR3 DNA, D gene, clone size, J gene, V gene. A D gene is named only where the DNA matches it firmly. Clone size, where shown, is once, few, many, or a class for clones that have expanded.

cdr3_aa: CSALPGQGNDGGYTF; cdr3_nt: TGCAGTGCTCTCCCGGGACAGGGAAATGATGGTGGCTACACCTTC; d_call: TRBD1; clone_size: many; j_call: TRBJ1-2; v_call: TRBV20-1
cdr3_aa: CASSNSKTEQYF; cdr3_nt: TGTGCCAGCAGCAACAGTAAGACTGAGCAGTACTTC; d_call: NA; clone_size: few; j_call: TRBJ2-5; v_call: TRBV7-9
cdr3_aa: CASSLGTANQGTQYF; cdr3_nt: TGTGCCAGCAGTTTGGGGACCGCAAACCAGGGGACCCAGTACTTC; d_call: NA; clone_size: many; j_call: TRBJ2-5; v_call: TRBV12-3/TRBV12-4
cdr3_aa: CASRRTGQGNEKLFF; cdr3_nt: TGTGCCAGCAGGCGAACTGGGCAGGGCAATGAAAAACTGTTTTTT; d_call: NA; clone_size: NA; j_call: TRBJ1-4; v_call: TRBV5-8
cdr3_aa: CATSRPGLAGYNEQFF; cdr3_nt: TGTGCCACCAGCCGGCCGGGACTAGCGGGATACAATGAGCAGTTCTTC; d_call: TRBD2; clone_size: many; j_call: TRBJ2-1; v_call: TRBV15
cdr3_aa: CASSQGPGGNQPQHF; cdr3_nt: TGTGCCAGCAGCCAAGGGCCAGGGGGCAATCAGCCCCAGCATTTT; d_call: NA; clone_size: many; j_call: TRBJ1-5; v_call: TRBV4-2
cdr3_aa: CASRQTGGGGGNQPQHF; cdr3_nt: TGTGCCAGCAGACAGACAGGGGGCGGCGGGGGCAATCAGCCCCAGCATTTT; d_call: TRBD1; clone_size: NA; j_call: TRBJ1-5; v_call: TRBV7-2
cdr3_aa: CASSPEPTGWSYTF; cdr3_nt: TGCGCCAGCAGCCCAGAACCGACAGGATGGAGCTACACCTTC; d_call: NA; clone_size: NA; j_call: TRBJ1-2; v_call: TRBV4-1
cdr3_aa: CASSQGGGWPNTGELFF; cdr3_nt: TGTGCCAGCAGCCAAGGCGGGGGGTGGCCGAACACCGGGGAGCTGTTTTTT; d_call: TRBD2; clone_size: many; j_call: TRBJ2-2; v_call: TRBV3-1
cdr3_aa: CASSPTRVANTGELFF; cdr3_nt: TGTGCCAGCAGCCCTACGAGGGTCGCGAACACCGGGGAGCTGTTTTTT; d_call: NA; clone_size: few; j_call: TRBJ2-2; v_call: TRBV7-9
cdr3_aa: CAWTGSRADTQYF; cdr3_nt: TGTGCCTGGACAGGAAGTCGTGCAGATACGCAGTATTTT; d_call: NA; clone_size: NA; j_call: TRBJ2-3; v_call: TRBV30
cdr3_aa: CASSLAYGDQETQYF; cdr3_nt: TGTGCCAGCAGCTTAGCTTACGGCGACCAAGAGACCCAGTACTTC; d_call: NA; clone_size: many; j_call: TRBJ2-5; v_call: TRBV7-2
cdr3_aa: CAISPASDYGYTF; cdr3_nt: TGTGCCATCAGTCCTGCGTCGGACTATGGCTACACCTTC; d_call: NA; clone_size: many; j_call: TRBJ1-2; v_call: TRBV10-3
cdr3_aa: CASRIEGIGELFF; cdr3_nt: TGTGCCAGCAGAATAGAAGGGATCGGGGAGCTGTTTTTT; d_call: NA; clone_size: NA; j_call: TRBJ2-2; v_call: TRBV28
cdr3_aa: CASSLAVQGAVGYTF; cdr3_nt: TGTGCCAGCAGCTTAGCGGTGCAGGGGGCAGTAGGCTACACCTTC; d_call: TRBD1; clone_size: NA; j_call: TRBJ1-2; v_call: TRBV7-9
cdr3_aa: CASSPEGSSYNEQFF; cdr3_nt: TGCGCCAGCAGCCCCGAGGGGAGCTCCTACAATGAGCAGTTCTTC; d_call: NA; clone_size: many; j_call: TRBJ2-1; v_call: TRBV4-3
cdr3_aa: CASSPRTGRTPLHF; cdr3_nt: TGTGCCAGCAGTCCCCGGACAGGCCGCACGCCCCTCCACTTT; d_call: TRBD1; clone_size: many; j_call: TRBJ1-6; v_call: TRBV12-3/TRBV12-4
cdr3_aa: CASSSDRLEQYF; cdr3_nt: TGTGCCAGCAGTTCAGACCGCCTAGAGCAGTACTTC; d_call: NA; clone_size: NA; j_call: TRBJ2-7; v_call: TRBV28
cdr3_aa: CASSVQAASPEAFF; cdr3_nt: TGTGCCAGCAGCGTACAAGCAGCCAGCCCTGAAGCTTTCTTT; d_call: NA; clone_size: NA; j_call: TRBJ1-1; v_call: TRBV9
cdr3_aa: CAWSTGTLGNTIYF; cdr3_nt: TGTGCCTGGAGTACCGGGACACTGGGAAACACCATATATTTT; d_call: NA; clone_size: few; j_call: TRBJ1-3; v_call: TRBV30
cdr3_aa: CASSLETGGETQYF; cdr3_nt: TGTGCCAGCAGCTTAGAGACAGGGGGAGAGACCCAGTACTTC; d_call: TRBD1; clone_size: many; j_call: TRBJ2-5; v_call: TRBV7-2
cdr3_aa: CASRFQAENSPLHF; cdr3_nt: TGTGCCAGCCGGTTCCAAGCGGAAAATTCACCCCTCCACTTT; d_call: NA; clone_size: NA; j_call: TRBJ1-6; v_call: TRBV11-3
cdr3_aa: CATSSRLAGLTDTQYF; cdr3_nt: TGTGCCACCAGCAGTCGACTAGCGGGGCTCACAGATACGCAGTATTTT; d_call: TRBD2; clone_size: few; j_call: TRBJ2-3; v_call: TRBV15
cdr3_aa: CASSPGIAGGNEQFF; cdr3_nt: TGTGCCAGCAGCCCCGGGATAGCGGGGGGGAATGAGCAGTTCTTC; d_call: TRBD2; clone_size: many; j_call: TRBJ2-1; v_call: TRBV7-9
cdr3_aa: CSARDPMGRLSTDTQYF; cdr3_nt: TGCAGTGCTAGAGATCCAATGGGCAGGTTGAGCACAGATACGCAGTATTTT; d_call: NA; clone_size: NA; j_call: TRBJ2-3; v_call: TRBV20-1
cdr3_aa: CSVDSGGAQGTQYF; cdr3_nt: TGCAGCGTGGATAGCGGGGGGGCCCAGGGTACGCAGTATTTT; d_call: TRBD2; clone_size: many; j_call: TRBJ2-3; v_call: TRBV29-1
cdr3_aa: CASSDRGLGQETQYF; cdr3_nt: TGTGCCAGCAGTGACAGGGGCCTCGGGCAAGAGACCCAGTACTTC; d_call: NA; clone_size: few; j_call: TRBJ2-5; v_call: TRBV2
cdr3_aa: CASSSNYNEQYF; cdr3_nt: TGTGCCAGCAGCTCGAACTACAATGAGCAGTACTTC; d_call: NA; clone_size: many; j_call: TRBJ2-7; v_call: TRBV7-2
cdr3_aa: CASSSPDRSATEAFF; cdr3_nt: TGTGCCAGCAGCTCCCCAGACAGGAGTGCTACTGAAGCTTTCTTT; d_call: NA; clone_size: few; j_call: TRBJ1-1; v_call: TRBV7-9
cdr3_aa: CASRRNKLIDEQYF; cdr3_nt: TGTGCCAGCAGACGCAATAAGCTGATCGACGAGCAGTACTTC; d_call: NA; clone_size: few; j_call: TRBJ2-7; v_call: TRBV28
cdr3_aa: CASRDRVSTGTQYF; cdr3_nt: TGTGCCAGCAGGGACAGAGTTAGCACAGGTACGCAGTATTTT; d_call: NA; clone_size: NA; j_call: TRBJ2-3; v_call: TRBV6-4
cdr3_aa: CASSLLPILAGGRADTQYF; cdr3_nt: TGTGCCAGCAGCTTACTACCCATACTAGCGGGGGGGCGGGCAGATACGCAGTATTTT; d_call: TRBD2; clone_size: NA; j_call: TRBJ2-3; v_call: TRBV7-2
cdr3_aa: CASSLLRGSYGYTF; cdr3_nt: TGTGCCAGCAGCTTACTACGGGGCTCCTATGGCTACACCTTC; d_call: NA; clone_size: few; j_call: TRBJ1-2; v_call: TRBV7-8
cdr3_aa: CASSQLWRGGDYGYTF; cdr3_nt: TGCGCCAGCAGCCAACTTTGGCGGGGGGGGGACTATGGCTACACCTTC; d_call: NA; clone_size: many; j_call: TRBJ1-2; v_call: TRBV4-1
cdr3_aa: CAIIITGTGRTYEQYF; cdr3_nt: TGTGCCATCATTATTACCGGGACAGGGCGTACCTACGAGCAGTACTTC; d_call: TRBD1; clone_size: NA; j_call: TRBJ2-7; v_call: TRBV10-3
cdr3_aa: CASSSGQRGPGETQYF; cdr3_nt: TGTGCCAGCAGCTCTGGCCAGCGGGGTCCGGGAGAGACCCAGTACTTC; d_call: TRBD2; clone_size: many; j_call: TRBJ2-5; v_call: TRBV7-2
cdr3_aa: CASSPLRTGGNSPLHF; cdr3_nt: TGTGCCAGCAGCCCCTTACGGACAGGGGGAAATTCACCCCTCCACTTT; d_call: TRBD1; clone_size: NA; j_call: TRBJ1-6; v_call: TRBV14
cdr3_aa: CASSSRSGELAKNIQYF; cdr3_nt: TGTGCCAGCAGTTCCCGGTCAGGGGAATTAGCCAAAAACATTCAGTACTTC; d_call: NA; clone_size: few; j_call: TRBJ2-4; v_call: TRBV12-3/TRBV12-4
cdr3_aa: CATSDDRVPTETQYF; cdr3_nt: TGTGCCACCAGTGACGACAGGGTTCCAACGGAGACCCAGTACTTC; d_call: TRBD1; clone_size: many; j_call: TRBJ2-5; v_call: TRBV24-1
cdr3_aa: CASSRPSSGGGNEQFF; cdr3_nt: TGTGCCAGCAGCCGTCCCTCTAGCGGGGGAGGGAATGAGCAGTTCTTC; d_call: TRBD2; clone_size: many; j_call: TRBJ2-1; v_call: TRBV6-2/TRBV6-3
cdr3_aa: CASSTHPEGELFF; cdr3_nt: TGTGCCAGCAGCACTCACCCGGAGGGGGAGCTGTTTTTT; d_call: NA; clone_size: few; j_call: TRBJ2-2; v_call: TRBV9
cdr3_aa: CASSTYRGRNNEQFF; cdr3_nt: TGTGCCAGCAGCACTTACAGGGGGCGCAACAATGAGCAGTTCTTC; d_call: TRBD1; clone_size: NA; j_call: TRBJ2-1; v_call: TRBV7-2
cdr3_aa: CASSRLSGGAVEQYF; cdr3_nt: TGTGCCAGCAGCCGACTTAGCGGGGGGGCTGTCGAGCAGTACTTC; d_call: TRBD2; clone_size: NA; j_call: TRBJ2-7; v_call: TRBV14
cdr3_aa: CASRDSAETQYF; cdr3_nt: TGTGCCAGCCGCGACAGTGCGGAGACCCAGTACTTC; d_call: NA; clone_size: many; j_call: TRBJ2-5; v_call: TRBV6-5
cdr3_aa: CASSYSNRGTYEQYF; cdr3_nt: TGTGCCAGCAGTTACTCAAACAGGGGCACCTACGAGCAGTACTTC; d_call: TRBD1; clone_size: NA; j_call: TRBJ2-7; v_call: TRBV6-5
cdr3_aa: CASTLDSSLTGNYEQYF; cdr3_nt: TGTGCCAGCACCCTAGACAGTTCTCTTACGGGGAACTACGAGCAGTACTTC; d_call: NA; clone_size: few; j_call: TRBJ2-7; v_call: TRBV28
cdr3_aa: CASSHLQGWNTEAFF; cdr3_nt: TGTGCCAGCAGCCACTTACAGGGCTGGAACACTGAAGCTTTCTTT; d_call: NA; clone_size: few; j_call: TRBJ1-1; v_call: TRBV16
cdr3_aa: CASSPGTGRIGYTF; cdr3_nt: TGTGCCAGCTCGCCCGGGACAGGGCGAATTGGCTACACCTTC; d_call: TRBD1; clone_size: NA; j_call: TRBJ1-2; v_call: TRBV18
cdr3_aa: CASSSGVPLNYGYTF; cdr3_nt: TGTGCCAGCAGCTCCGGGGTCCCCCTTAACTATGGCTACACCTTC; d_call: NA; clone_size: few; j_call: TRBJ1-2; v_call: TRBV7-2
cdr3_aa: CASSLAFEDSGGRYNEQFF; cdr3_nt: TGTGCCAGCAGCTTAGCGTTCGAGGATAGCGGGGGCCGCTACAATGAGCAGTTCTTC; d_call: TRBD2; clone_size: NA; j_call: TRBJ2-1; v_call: TRBV7-8
cdr3_aa: CASSRRQGGSYEQYF; cdr3_nt: TGTGCCAGCAGCCGGAGACAGGGTGGGTCCTACGAGCAGTACTTC; d_call: TRBD1; clone_size: few; j_call: TRBJ2-7; v_call: TRBV7-2
cdr3_aa: CATSRGASGGQYNEQFF; cdr3_nt: TGTGCCACCAGCAGAGGGGCTAGCGGGGGCCAATACAATGAGCAGTTCTTC; d_call: TRBD2; clone_size: NA; j_call: TRBJ2-1; v_call: TRBV15
cdr3_aa: CSARDPRRGALTGANVLTF; cdr3_nt: TGCAGTGCTAGAGACCCGAGGAGAGGGGCGCTTACTGGGGCCAACGTCCTGACTTTC; d_call: NA; clone_size: many; j_call: TRBJ2-6; v_call: TRBV20-1
cdr3_aa: CASSESKIVGTEAFF; cdr3_nt: TGTGCCAGCAGTGAATCGAAAATCGTGGGCACTGAAGCTTTCTTT; d_call: NA; clone_size: many; j_call: TRBJ1-1; v_call: TRBV25-1
cdr3_aa: CASSDTGATGTDTQYF; cdr3_nt: TGCGCCAGCAGCGATACAGGGGCTACGGGCACAGATACGCAGTATTTT; d_call: TRBD1; clone_size: many; j_call: TRBJ2-3; v_call: TRBV5-1
cdr3_aa: CSARGGLAADTQYF; cdr3_nt: TGCAGTGCTAGAGGTGGACTAGCAGCAGATACGCAGTATTTT; d_call: TRBD2; clone_size: many; j_call: TRBJ2-3; v_call: TRBV20-1
cdr3_aa: CASSFRQGGAGELFF; cdr3_nt: TGTGCCAGCAGCTTTCGACAGGGGGGTGCCGGGGAGCTGTTTTTT; d_call: TRBD1; clone_size: few; j_call: TRBJ2-2; v_call: TRBV7-2
cdr3_aa: CASNLEGQSNQPQHF; cdr3_nt: TGTGCCAGCAATCTTGAAGGACAGTCCAATCAGCCCCAGCATTTT; d_call: NA; clone_size: NA; j_call: TRBJ1-5; v_call: TRBV6-2/TRBV6-3
cdr3_aa: CSARGQGFYEQYF; cdr3_nt: TGCAGTGCTAGGGGACAGGGATTTTACGAGCAGTACTTC; d_call: TRBD1; clone_size: many; j_call: TRBJ2-7; v_call: TRBV20-1
cdr3_aa: CASSLDSGPGYNEQFF; cdr3_nt: TGTGCCAGCAGCTTAGATTCAGGGCCGGGGTACAATGAGCAGTTCTTC; d_call: NA; clone_size: many; j_call: TRBJ2-1; v_call: TRBV7-2